This passage covers 6 T cell receptor beta chains from one sample sequenced in a study of cytomegalovirus exposure and HLA in healthy donors. The PCR was carried out with 60 Vbeta primers and 13 Jbeta primers. Only in-frame clones appear in the TCRdb table, and some are missing; sequencing was by immunoSEQ multiplex PCR. This table holds approximately 200,000 clones, 70% to 80% found once. The sample consisted of PBMCs. All receptors come from a woman aged 25 to 39 in good health and CMV-seropositive.

The rearrangement links TRBV11-2 to TRBJ2-2, with TRBD2 identical over 14 bases. V gave up 2 bases and J gave up 4 bases; unmatched junction bases: 3. From germline, CDR1 is SGHAT and CDR2 FQNNGV. The CDR3 loop spans 17 amino acids. CDR3 amino acids: CASSLRTSGRSTGELFF. The CDR3 DNA is TGTGCCAGCAGCTTAAGGACTAGCGGGAGGAGCACCGGGGAGCTGTTTTTT.

V is TRBV19 and J is TRBJ2-1; D may be TRBD1 (6 bases). The germline V gene has CDR1 LNHDA and CDR2 SQIVND (reference sequence). Trimming left V 3 bases short and J 8 bases short, with 11 bases between. The CDR3 length is 13 residues. CDR3 nucleotides: TGTGCCAGTAGTATTCAGGGGATCGATGAGCAGTTCTTC. It specifies CASSIQGIDEQFF.

The chain has TRBV11-3 and TRBJ1-2, with D possibly being TRBD1 (5 bases). Germline V CDR1 and CDR2: SGHNT, YENEEA. Trimming left V 5 bases short and J 3 bases short, with 25 bases between. There are 18 residues in the CDR3. The CDR3 DNA is TGTGCCAGCAGCCCAGTCGGGGGGAACAGTCATGAAGACTATGGCTACACCTTC. This codes for CASSPVGGNSHEDYGYTF.

The V and J genes are TRBV5-4 and TRBJ1-1; D remains ambiguous. The V gene lost 1 base and the J gene lost 1 base, with 5 bases spanning the gap. The germline V gene encodes CDR1 SGHNT and CDR2 YYREEE (reference sequence). CDR3 size: 13 residues. The CDR3 spells CASSLIQNTEAFF. Written as DNA, the CDR3 is TGTGCCAGCAGCTTGATCCAGAACACTGAAGCTTTCTTT.

The chain joins TRBV19 to TRBJ1-5; unclear D gene. Trimming left V 3 bases short and J 3 bases short, with 15 bases between. CDR3 size: 16 residues. Germline V CDR1 and CDR2: LNHDA, SQIVND (reference sequence). In DNA form, the CDR3 reads TGTGCCAGTAGTATGATGGCTGGGCTCCCCAATCAGCCCCAGCATTTT. This encodes CASSMMAGLPNQPQHF.

The DNA for the CDR3 is TGTGCCAGCAGCTTAGGCTGGGGGACAGGCTTACGATTAAACGAGCAGTACTTC. Translating it yields CASSLGWGTGLRLNEQYF. The chain carries TRBV13 and TRBJ2-7, with 8 bases that match TRBD1. The germline V gene has CDR1 PRHDT and CDR2 FYEKMQ (reference sequence). The V segment lost 0 bases and the J segment 5 bases; nucleotides outside the gene matches: 15. The CDR3 loop spans 18 amino acids.